The T cell receptor beta chain described here comes from a study of cytomegalovirus exposure and HLA in healthy donors (dated by TCRdb to 2017 to 2019). Turning to the overall study: An earlier analysis of around 600 of the donors reported about 250 Gb of sequence data and more than 90 million unique TCR beta sequences from around 200 million T cells. An early release covering roughly 640 HLA-typed donors comprised about 300 gigabases of sequencing data and 85 million or so unique TCR sequences. Among the approximately 400 genotyped donors, approximately 82% belonged to the genetic ancestry cluster associated with self-reported Caucasian donors. The aim of the study was to test whether cataloging public T cell receptors could identify signatures of past pathogen exposure. Using immunosequencing, the study profiled T cell repertoires from 666 subjects and related those repertoires to cytomegalovirus serostatus. A separate validation cohort of about 110 different subjects was used in addition to the 666-subject first cohort. To predict cytomegalovirus infection status, the study brought together high-throughput TCR immunosequencing, statistical association of individual TCRs with disease status, and machine learning. In a later analysis, previously published TCR beta repertoires from 670 or so donors were re-analyzed and high-resolution HLA genotyping was added so that TCR occurrence patterns could be studied. Rather than drawing on any new phenotypic data, the later analysis identified candidate immune exposures from TCR beta sequences and the way those sequences occurred across donors. In an earlier analysis of 550 to 700 of the donors, high-throughput TCR beta sequencing was used to judge whether each TCR beta V gene segment behaved as functional or pseudogenic. Donor age, sex, ethnicity and CMV serostatus were collected together with the repertoire data. In a later genetic analysis, genome-wide SNP genotypes for about three fifths of the roughly 670 donors were used, and that subset was treated as a discovery cohort. Every discovery cohort repertoire had been produced on one sequencing platform. HLA typing covered class I and class II loci at four-digit resolution. Typing coverage varied by locus: about 620-630 donors for A, B, C, DRB1 and DQB1; around 560 for DQA1; approximately 570 for DPA1; 450 to 480 for DPB1. Because of strong linkage in the cohort, roughly five DR-DQ haplotypes were treated as single units for association and clustering. Across some 400 genotyped donors of the cohort, an average of about 250,000 unique TCR beta nucleotide sequences per donor were sequenced, and roughly a sixth of those sequences were non-productive. On the study overall, not on this receptor specifically: The sequencing pipeline was judged likely to have produced a cluster of highly shared sequence variants as a technical artifact. In vitro tests confirmed that a few of the cytomegalovirus-associated TCR beta chains recognize cytomegalovirus antigens. A further reported finding was that TCR beta sequences accurately predicted the HLA-A and HLA-B alleles for most subjects in the first cohort. According to a later analysis, most CMV-associated TCR beta chains appeared to be HLA-restricted, and the HLA associations seemed to be driven largely by CMV exposure. Broadly in line with IMGT annotations, most TCR beta V segments showed up in productive rearrangements about 87% or about 30% of the time in an earlier analysis of 587 of the donors. This cohort had only TCR beta chains sequenced, and the lack of alpha or paired-chain data limited which features could be detected. A later analysis found that HLA-associated TCR beta chains were more clonally expanded and had lower generation probabilities than equally common non-associated chains. For the cohort, immune exposure information was limited to CMV serostatus. Several of the top co-occurrence clusters appeared to be linked to parvovirus B19, influenza, CMV and Epstein-Barr virus, according to a later analysis. Assigning TCR associations to individual alleles was difficult when HLA alleles, especially DR and DQ, strongly co-occurred. Because some donors lacked HLA typing at each locus, the association tests relied only on the typed subset. In a later genetic analysis, fewer N-insertions in productive TCRs were reported among donors in an Asian-associated ancestry cluster than the roughly 710-donor mean. While some public TCRs were present in many individuals, most TCR sequences turned up only very rarely across donors. The classifier was reported to diagnose cytomegalovirus status with high specificity and sensitivity in both the original cohort and the validation cohort. According to a later analysis, TCR association rates differed among HLA loci, with DRB1 alleles showing the most associated TCRs and HLA-C alleles showing the fewest. A later genetic analysis associated a missense DCLRE1C variant with V-gene and J-gene trimming of TCR beta chains, and an independent cohort replicated the association. The presence/absence analyses assumed that sequencing depth was roughly uniform across donors, and that assumption may not be true. Around 16 rarely observed V segments, including chromosome 9 orphons, were excluded from the earlier analysis of several hundred of the donors because counts were too low. A later analysis associated roughly 17,000 TCR beta sequences with specific HLA alleles at a false discovery rate of 0.05. The authors suggested that the approach could potentially be generalized to other disease states and immunological phenotypes. A total of around 150 TCR beta chains were listed by the study as associated with cytomegalovirus. Some IMGT-functional V segments, including TRBV6-2 and TRBV6-3, could not be told apart with the 87-base-pair reads, so those segments were excluded. Linkage disequilibrium might explain the correlated functional status among segregating V segments, but an unknown experimental factor could not be excluded.

The cohort comprised around 700 healthy bone marrow donors. At the time of sampling, all cohort members were nominally healthy, though unrecorded immune exposures were likely present. Of the 666 cohort members, 289 had a positive CMV serostatus and 352 had a negative one, while no CMV serostatus was recorded for the donor. A peripheral blood sample was provided by each donor, and peripheral blood mononuclear cells were used for TCR beta sequencing. The Qiagen DNeasy Blood Extraction Kit was used to extract genomic DNA from the blood cell samples. Turning to this clone: No antigen is known for it. Per-nucleotide qualities are absent, and no much larger clonotype sits a single base away.

Sequences MNHEY (CDR1) and SVGAGI (CDR2) are obtained from the germline V gene. From the cysteine up to the phenylalanine, the CDR3 has a length of 15 residues. The only DNA kept is the CDR3, 45 bases in frame from the first base. The library was obtained by the immunoSEQ multiplex PCR assay. For the multiplex PCR, a mixture combining 60 forward primers for TCR Vbeta segments and 13 reverse primers for TCR Jbeta segments was used. Amplification of the CDR3 region of rearranged TCR beta genes was performed with a multiplex PCR assay on genomic DNA. On the Illumina HiSeq System, the amplified TCR beta libraries were sequenced as 87-base-pair reads. In the original analysis: In a later analysis, 80 million or so unique TCR beta chains were counted across the approximately 640 repertoires, and about 9.9 million of these chains were shared by at least two donors. To remove PCR and sequencing errors, raw reads were error-corrected and collapsed into unique sequences using a nearest-neighbor algorithm that merged closely related sequences. Alignment of CDR3 sequences to IMGT reference sequences was used to assign V, D and J gene segments. Each retained sequence needed at least a six-nucleotide match to both a V gene segment and a J gene segment. A rearrangement was called productive if the CDR3 had no stop codons and remained in frame with V and J, and every other rearrangement was called non-productive. Following IMGT convention, CDR3 was defined as the stretch from the second conserved V-encoded cysteine to the conserved J-encoded phenylalanine. In an earlier analysis of roughly 610 of the donors, sequences lacking an unambiguous match to a single V gene segment were excluded. In an earlier analysis of several hundred of the donors, V segments were called functional above 56.7% productive rearrangements and were called segregating when the between-donor standard deviation exceeded 5%. To diagnose cytomegalovirus status from the catalog of TCR beta chain sequences, a statistical classification framework was built. V and J gene assignment, in a later analysis, came from comparing TCR nucleotide sequences with IMGT/GENE-DB human TR gene sequences. In a later analysis, CDR3 sequences and most-parsimonious VDJ recombination scenarios were assigned using the TCRdist pipeline. In a later analysis, each TCR beta chain was defined by its CDR3 amino acid sequence together with its V-gene family, and reads without a unique V-gene family were excluded. To address suspected cross-contamination and a sequencing artifact, a later analysis removed under 600 highly shared, low-generation-probability nucleotide sequences. For each public chain, a later analysis derived a clonal expansion index from normalized ranks of inferred template counts within each repertoire. In a later analysis, generation probabilities were computed with a VDJ recombination model fitted to out-of-frame rearrangements, and the resulting probabilities were checked against IGoR. A later analysis scored TCR-TCR, TCR-HLA and TCR-CMV co-occurrence with hypergeometric tests, applying a repertoire-size bias correction to TCR pairs. In a later analysis, false discovery rates were estimated by permuting HLA or CMV assignments 20 times. A later analysis grouped co-occurring TCRs with DBSCAN, adding TCRdist sequence similarity when clustering within HLA-allele-positive subsets. Repertoires with fewer than 30,000 or more than 120,000 public chains were left out of co-occurrence clustering, as were about 5 repertoires with anomalous nucleotide sharing. TCRdb limited this immuneACCESS table to in-frame rearrangements with V and J called. A share of clones is missing; checked studies link under half to unresolved V genes, and the rest is unexplained. V, J and clone size are those of that table, while D and trimming were read from the DNA. Present in this sample are 55,000 to 70,000 clones, roughly 84% of which were seen just once. Roughly 1.5% of the sample comes from the top ten.

The receptor was derived from a human donor in good health. The sample was PBMCs. This sequence uses TRBV6-5 and TRBJ2-5, with 10 bases matching TRBD1. The DNA end is a closer match to TRBJ2-7, so the J assignment may be wrong. The sequence in DNA is TGTGCCAGCAGATACCGGGACAGGGGATTCTACGAGCAGTACTTC. This yields the protein CASRYRDRGFYEQYF.